This TCR beta chain was sequenced for a study of cytomegalovirus exposure and HLA in healthy donors. Study context: Around 200 million T cells yielded 117 million unique TCR beta sequences, as an earlier analysis found.

Sampled while nominally healthy, donors likely had unrecorded immune exposures. This clone was counted once. Its specificity is unknown. Germline loops: CDR1 SEHNR, CDR2 FQNEAQ (reference sequence). The CDR3 is 15 residues long. Between the trimmed V and J ends, which lost 4 bases and 2 bases, there was a span of 9 bases. Study results and limitations: Only CMV serostatus was available as immune exposure information.

The PCR ran on 60 Vbeta and 13 Jbeta primers. In the study's own analysis: An analysis performed later counted 70 million to 90 million unique TCR beta chains (roughly 10 million of them shared). Only in-frame clones appear in the TCRdb table, and some are missing; sequencing was by immunoSEQ multiplex PCR. The V and J calls and clone size come from that table; D and trimming were worked out from the DNA. The sample shows around 120,000 clones, 80% of them seen only once. This receptor was obtained from a female donor in good health and CMV-seropositive. Sequenced: PBMCs. The chain carries TRBV7-9 and TRBJ1-6; maybe TRBD1 (5 bases). CDR3 in DNA: TGTGCCAGCAGCTCGACAGATACCTATAATTCACCCCTCCACTTT. This codes for CASSSTDTYNSPLHF. The entire variable domain, with the rest obtained from reference TRBV7-9 and TRBJ1-6, is as follows: DTGVSQNPRHKITKRGQNVTFRCDPISEHNRLYWYRQTLGQGPEFLTYFQNEAQLEKSRLLSDRFSAERPKGSFSTLEIQRTEQGDSAMYLCASSSTDTYNSPLHFGNGTRLTVT.